This is a list of T cell receptor beta chains from one sample in a study of blood T cell repertoires in COVID-19. TCRdb keeps only in-frame clones here, not all; method: immunoSEQ multiplex PCR. Found here are 120,000 to 150,000 clones, more than 70% of them singletons; the top ten hold 2% to 2.5%. Sequencing input: peripheral blood. All receptors derive from a human donor in a cohort sampled during active COVID-19. CDR3s include the opening cysteine and the closing phenylalanine or tryptophan. D genes are given only for firm matches. Size is omitted from some rows. Given values are once, few, many or a class for expanded clones.

CASSQVAVGRGGETQYF TGCGCCAGCAGCCAAGTTGCAGTCGGGCGGGGCGGTGAGACCCAGTACTTC TRBJ2-5 - - TRBV4-1
CASSPGTRRNLNEQFF TGTGCCAGCAGTCCCGGGACTAGGAGGAATTTGAATGAGCAGTTCTTC TRBJ2-1 - TRBD2 TRBV28
CASTQGESYEQYF TGTGCCAGCACCCAGGGGGAATCGTACGAGCAGTACTTC TRBJ2-7 - TRBD1 TRBV9
CASSVNNQPQHF TGCGCCAGCAGTGTAAATAATCAGCCCCAGCATTTT TRBJ1-5 - - TRBV10-1
CASRETDHYGYTF TGTGCCAGTAGGGAGACAGATCACTATGGCTACACCTTC TRBJ1-2 - - TRBV19
CASRTGGFKNIQYF TGTGCCAGCCGGACAGGGGGCTTCAAAAACATTCAGTACTTC TRBJ2-4 - TRBD1 TRBV2
CASSLSLFGRASPTEGQFF TGTGCCAGCAGCCTCTCTCTATTCGGGAGGGCATCCCCCACGGAAGGGCAGTTCTTC TRBJ2-1 - TRBD2 TRBV7-9
CASSQATGVGYEQYF TGCGCCAGCAGCCAAGCAACGGGAGTGGGCTACGAGCAGTACTTC TRBJ2-7 - - TRBV4-1
CASSFGGLAGGPKETQYF TGTGCCAGCAGCTTCGGCGGACTAGCGGGCGGACCGAAAGAGACCCAGTACTTC TRBJ2-5 - TRBD2 TRBV7-2
CASSWTSGGYNEQFF TGTGCCAGCAGCTGGACTAGCGGGGGATACAATGAGCAGTTCTTC TRBJ2-1 once TRBD2 TRBV5-4
CASSEAGSFTEAFF TGTGCCAGCAGTGAGGCGGGCAGCTTCACTGAAGCTTTCTTT TRBJ1-1 - - TRBV6-1
CATSDPGLAGAETQYF TGTGCCACCAGTGATCCGGGACTAGCGGGAGCTGAGACCCAGTACTTC TRBJ2-5 - TRBD2 TRBV24-1
CASTGSHTGELFF TGTGCCAGCACGGGGAGCCACACCGGGGAGCTGTTTTTT TRBJ2-2 - - TRBV25-1
CAINRSPYNEQFF TGTGCCATCAACCGGAGTCCCTACAATGAGCAGTTCTTC TRBJ2-1 - - TRBV10-3
CASSQGAQETQYF TGTGCCAGTAGCCAGGGGGCCCAAGAGACCCAGTACTTC TRBJ2-5 - TRBD1 TRBV19
CATSDLAGGPTGELFF TGTGCCACCAGTGATCTAGCGGGAGGGCCTACCGGGGAGCTGTTTTTT TRBJ2-2 - TRBD2 TRBV24-1
CASSEAPGGSYEQFF TGTGCCAGCAGTGAAGCCCCAGGGGGCTCTTATGAGCAGTTCTTC TRBJ2-1 - TRBD1 TRBV6-1
CASSIGTGGTQYF TGTGCCAGCAGCATAGGGACAGGGGGTACGCAGTATTTT TRBJ2-3 - TRBD1 TRBV9
CASSLAGQASSYEQYF TGTGCCAGCAGCTTGGCGGGACAGGCCTCCTCCTACGAGCAGTACTTC TRBJ2-7 - TRBD1 TRBV5-6
CASSRRGEKLFF TGTGCCAGCAGCCGCCGGGGTGAAAAACTGTTTTTT TRBJ1-4 - - TRBV6-5
CASSSDRLRVTEAFF TGTGCCAGCAGCTCTGACAGGTTGAGGGTCACTGAAGCTTTCTTT TRBJ1-1 - - TRBV5-6
CASSQDRLAGSYEQYF TGCGCCAGCAGCCAAGATAGGCTAGCGGGGTCCTACGAGCAGTACTTC TRBJ2-7 - TRBD2 TRBV4-3
CASSYSGTGGAHGYTF TGTGCCAGCAGTTACTCCGGGACAGGGGGCGCCCATGGCTACACCTTC TRBJ1-2 - TRBD1 TRBV6-5
CASLPDTVYNEQFF TGTGCCAGCTTGCCGGACACTGTTTACAATGAGCAGTTCTTC TRBJ2-1 - - TRBV6-5
CASSGKQSGQKTSDTQYF TGTGCCAGCAGCGGAAAGCAAAGCGGACAGAAGACGTCTGATACGCAGTATTTT TRBJ2-3 - - TRBV9
CASRGLAGSYNEQFF TGTGCCAGCCGCGGACTAGCGGGATCCTACAATGAGCAGTTCTTC TRBJ2-1 - TRBD2 TRBV18
CASSYQGQNYGYTF TGTGCCAGCAGTTATCAGGGACAGAACTATGGCTACACCTTC TRBJ1-2 - TRBD1 TRBV6-2/TRBV6-3
CASSPRTGADTQYF TGTGCCAGCTCACCCCGGACAGGGGCAGATACGCAGTATTTT TRBJ2-3 few TRBD1 TRBV18
CAWTSTGTGGYTF TGTGCCTGGACTTCTACCGGGACAGGAGGCTACACCTTC TRBJ1-2 - TRBD1 TRBV30
CAISGTGNTGELFF TGTGCCATCTCCGGGACAGGGAACACCGGGGAGCTGTTTTTT TRBJ2-2 - TRBD1 TRBV10-3
CATQAASNQPQHF TGTGCCACCCAAGCGGCTAGCAATCAGCCCCAGCATTTT TRBJ1-5 few - TRBV6-5
CASSVDGQSGQPQHF TGTGCCAGCAGCGTAGATGGACAGTCAGGACAGCCCCAGCATTTT TRBJ1-5 - - TRBV9
CASSENSRQARGELFF TGCGCCAGCAGCGAAAACTCACGACAGGCCCGCGGGGAGCTGTTTTTT TRBJ2-2 - - TRBV5-1
CASSHRSGELFF TGTGCCAGTAGCCACAGGAGTGGGGAGCTGTTTTTT TRBJ2-2 - - TRBV19
CASSSRQGPNTGELFF TGTGCCAGCAGCTCACGACAGGGTCCGAACACCGGGGAGCTGTTTTTT TRBJ2-2 - TRBD1 TRBV7-9
CASSSRIAGVEALFYEQYF TGTGCCAGCAGCAGCCGGATAGCGGGGGTTGAGGCACTCTTCTACGAGCAGTACTTC TRBJ2-7 - TRBD2 TRBV7-2
CASTQDRVPGANVLTF TGTGCCAGCACCCAGGACAGGGTCCCTGGGGCCAACGTCCTGACTTTC TRBJ2-6 - TRBD1 TRBV7-2
CASSYGGKNIQYF TGTGCCAGCAGTTACGGAGGGAAAAACATTCAGTACTTC TRBJ2-4 - - TRBV6-5
CASSLSSSTSYNEQFF TGTGCCAGCAGTTTATCCAGTTCAACCTCCTACAATGAGCAGTTCTTC TRBJ2-1 - - TRBV27
CASSLRGVTGQGPPGELFF TGTGCCAGCAGTTTACGTGGGGTTACGGGACAGGGACCCCCCGGGGAGCTGTTTTTT TRBJ2-2 - TRBD1 TRBV28
CASSIWTSGTGELFF TGTGCCAGCAGTATATGGACTAGCGGTACCGGGGAGCTGTTTTTT TRBJ2-2 - TRBD2 TRBV27
CASSVVGREDTDTQYF TGTGCCAGCAGCGTAGTCGGCAGGGAAGACACAGATACGCAGTATTTT TRBJ2-3 - - TRBV9
CASRSGVQPQHF TGTGCCAGCAGGTCAGGGGTTCAGCCCCAGCATTTT TRBJ1-5 few - TRBV28
CASTLSQGLVF TGTGCCAGCACCCTGTCCCAGGGACTTGTCTTC TRBJ1-2 - - TRBV13
CASRLPNNEQFF TGTGCCAGCAGACTCCCAAACAATGAGCAGTTCTTC TRBJ2-1 - - TRBV13
CAWSPGGVSLRNGQFF TGTGCCTGGAGTCCGGGTGGTGTTTCCCTTAGGAACGGGCAGTTCTTC TRBJ2-1 - - TRBV30
CASSLIAGDVDTQYF TGTGCCAGCAGCTTAATCGCGGGAGACGTAGATACGCAGTATTTT TRBJ2-3 - TRBD2 TRBV7-3
CASSFDRGNYGYTF TGCGCCAGCAGCTTCGACAGGGGGAACTATGGCTACACCTTC TRBJ1-2 once TRBD1 TRBV5-1
CASSLLTSGLHYEQYF TGTGCCAGCAGTTTATTGACTAGCGGGCTACACTACGAGCAGTACTTC TRBJ2-7 - TRBD2 TRBV28
CAWSHASGSYEQYF TGTGCCTGGAGTCACGCTAGCGGGAGTTACGAGCAGTACTTC TRBJ2-7 - TRBD2 TRBV30